What follows are 5 T cell receptor beta chains derived from one specimen sequenced in a study of OX40 agonist ivuxolimab in advanced cancers. Using immunoSEQ multiplex PCR, the repertoire was profiled, and TCRdb retains in-frame clones only, with some absent. The data show tens of thousands of clones, with almost 85% seen just once and 1.2% held by the top ten. Sequenced here: CD4+ or CD8+ T cells sorted from blood, sampled in a trial of the OX40 agonist ivuxolimab. All receptors derive from an adult with an advanced solid tumor such as melanoma, head and neck, liver or kidney cancer.

The chain links TRBV7-9 to TRBJ2-1; 8 bases map to TRBD1. The germline V gene has CDR1 SEHNR and CDR2 FQNEAQ (reference sequence). The V gene end was trimmed by 3 bases and the J gene end by 7 bases; junction bases not matched to a gene: 8. This CDR3 spans 15 amino acids. The CDR3 DNA reads TGTGCCAGCAGCTTTCCGGGACAGGTTCATAATGAGCAGTTCTTC. Protein: CASSFPGQVHNEQFF.

V is TRBV25-1 and J is TRBJ1-2; D is uncertain. Germline assignment: CDR1 MGHDK and CDR2 SYGVNS. This CDR3 is 12 amino acids long. The V and J ends lost 8 bases and 2 bases respectively, with 9 bases between them. CDR3 loop: CASGGGNYGYTF. CDR3 nucleotides: TGTGCCAGCGGTGGTGGGAACTATGGCTACACCTTC.

This clone occurred once. The chain has TRBV6-6 and TRBJ1-1; D is uncertain. The germline CDR1 and CDR2 sequences are MNHNY and SVGAGI (reference sequence). With 1 base removed from V and 1 base from J, the gap between germline ends came to 4 bases. CDR3 length equals 13 residues. The CDR3 coding sequence is TGTGCCAGCAGTTACTTGGAGAACACTGAAGCTTTCTTT. Its translation: CASSYLENTEAFF.

This chain uses TRBV5-1 with TRBJ2-1, with TRBD1 matching over 10 bases. This CDR3 is built from 16 residues. The germline V gene has CDR1 SGHRS and CDR2 YFSETQ. The V gene end was trimmed by 0 bases and the J gene end by 4 bases; junction bases not matched to a gene: 4. Here the CDR3 DNA reads TGCGCCAGCAGCTTGGCCACGGGACAGGGGTACAATGAGCAGTTCTTC. Translated: CASSLATGQGYNEQFF.

V usage is TRBV7-2 and J usage is TRBJ2-1; TRBD2 matches 8 bases. CDR1 and CDR2 from the germline V gene are SGHTA and FQGNSA. Germline trimming cut 6 bases from V and 11 bases from J; bases unmatched to any gene: 6. This CDR3 is built from 12 residues. Written as DNA, the CDR3 is TGTGCCAGCAGTTTCGGACTAGCTCAGCAGTTCTTC. This gives the protein CASSFGLAQQFF. Looking up the rest from reference TRBV7-2 and TRBJ2-1 gives the full variable domain: GAGVSQSPSNKVTEKGKDVELRCDPISGHTALYWYRQSLGQGLEFLIYFQGNSAPDKSGLPSDRFSAERTGGSVSTLTIQRTQQEDSAVYLCASSFGLAQQFFGPGTRLTVL.